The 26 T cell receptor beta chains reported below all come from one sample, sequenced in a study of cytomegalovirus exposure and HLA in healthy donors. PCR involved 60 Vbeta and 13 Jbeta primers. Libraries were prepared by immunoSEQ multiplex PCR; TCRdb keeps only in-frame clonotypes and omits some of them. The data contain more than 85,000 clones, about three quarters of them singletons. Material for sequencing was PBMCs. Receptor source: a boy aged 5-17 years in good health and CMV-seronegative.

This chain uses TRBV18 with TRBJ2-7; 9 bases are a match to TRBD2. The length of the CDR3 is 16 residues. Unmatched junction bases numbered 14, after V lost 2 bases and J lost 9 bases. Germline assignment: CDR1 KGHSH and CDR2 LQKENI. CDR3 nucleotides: TGTGCCAGCTCACCATTGCCGGGACTAGCCGAAAGGGTGCAGTACTTC. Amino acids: CASSPLPGLAERVQYF. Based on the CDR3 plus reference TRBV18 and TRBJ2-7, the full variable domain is NAGVMQNPRHLVRRRGQEARLRCSPMKGHSHVYWYRQLPEEGLKFMVYLQKENIIDESGMPKERFSAEFPKEGPSILRIQQVVRGDSAAYFCASSPLPGLAERVQYFGPGTRLTVT.

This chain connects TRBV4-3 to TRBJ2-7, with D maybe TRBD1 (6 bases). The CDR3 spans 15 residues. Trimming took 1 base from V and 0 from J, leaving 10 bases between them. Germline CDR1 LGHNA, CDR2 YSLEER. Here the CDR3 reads CASSQGQDSSYEQYF. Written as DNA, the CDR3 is TGCGCCAGCAGCCAAGGACAGGACAGCTCCTACGAGCAGTACTTC.

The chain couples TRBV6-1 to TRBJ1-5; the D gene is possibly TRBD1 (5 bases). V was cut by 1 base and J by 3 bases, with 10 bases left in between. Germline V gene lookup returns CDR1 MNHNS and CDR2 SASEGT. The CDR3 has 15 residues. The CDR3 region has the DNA TGTGCCAGCAGTGAAGGGGTACAGGTCAATCAGCCCCAGCATTTT. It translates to CASSEGVQVNQPQHF.

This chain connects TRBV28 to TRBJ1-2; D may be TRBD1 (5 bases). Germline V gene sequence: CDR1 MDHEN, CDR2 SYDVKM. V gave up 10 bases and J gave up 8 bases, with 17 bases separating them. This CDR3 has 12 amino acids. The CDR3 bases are TGTGCCATCCAGAAAACAGGACCGGGCTACACCTTC. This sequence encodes CAIQKTGPGYTF.

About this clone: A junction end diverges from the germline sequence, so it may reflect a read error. This chain's CDR3 is CASSFKAPGQHSYEQYF. The CDR3 nucleotides are TGTGCTAGCAGCTTTAAGGCGCCGGGACAGCACTCCTACGAGCAGTACTTC. The rearrangement uses TRBV7-7 and TRBJ2-7; 7 bases map to TRBD1. CDR1 and CDR2 from the germline V gene are SSHAT and FNYEAQ (reference sequence). The CDR3 runs 17 residues.

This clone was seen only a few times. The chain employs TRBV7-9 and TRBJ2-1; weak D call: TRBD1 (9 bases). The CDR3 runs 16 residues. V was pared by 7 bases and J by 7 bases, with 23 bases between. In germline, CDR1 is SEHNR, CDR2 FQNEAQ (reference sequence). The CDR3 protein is CASNPPGGDRENEQFF. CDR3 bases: TGTGCCAGCAACCCTCCGGGGGGGGACAGGGAGAATGAGCAGTTCTTC.

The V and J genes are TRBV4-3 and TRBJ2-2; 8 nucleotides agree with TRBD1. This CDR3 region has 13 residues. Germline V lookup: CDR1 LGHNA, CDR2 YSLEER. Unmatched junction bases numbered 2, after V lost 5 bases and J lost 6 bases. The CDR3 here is CASSETGAGELFF. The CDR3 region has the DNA TGCGCCAGCAGCGAGACAGGGGCCGGGGAGCTGTTTTTT.

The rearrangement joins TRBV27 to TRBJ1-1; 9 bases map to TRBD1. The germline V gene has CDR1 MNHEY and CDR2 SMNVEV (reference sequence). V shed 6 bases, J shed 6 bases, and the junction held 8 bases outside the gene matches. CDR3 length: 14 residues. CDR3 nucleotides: TGTGCCAGCAGACCCGGGACAGGGCTTGCTGAAGCTTTCTTT. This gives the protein CASRPGTGLAEAFF.

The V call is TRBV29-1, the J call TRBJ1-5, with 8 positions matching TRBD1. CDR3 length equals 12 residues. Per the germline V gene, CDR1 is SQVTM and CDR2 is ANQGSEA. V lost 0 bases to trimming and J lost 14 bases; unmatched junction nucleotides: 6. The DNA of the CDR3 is TGCAGCGTTGAAGATCCGGGACAGGACGAGCATTTT. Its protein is CSVEDPGQDEHF.

CDR3 sequence (DNA): TGTGCCAGCAGCTTAGATGGCAGGGCTCTTGGCTACACCTTC. Its translation: CASSLDGRALGYTF. The chain carries TRBV7-9 and TRBJ1-2; maybe TRBD1 (5 bases). Germline V gene data show CDR1 as SEHNR and CDR2 as FQNEAQ (reference sequence). V lost 1 base to trimming and J lost 7 bases, with 13 bases between them. The CDR3 has 14 residues.

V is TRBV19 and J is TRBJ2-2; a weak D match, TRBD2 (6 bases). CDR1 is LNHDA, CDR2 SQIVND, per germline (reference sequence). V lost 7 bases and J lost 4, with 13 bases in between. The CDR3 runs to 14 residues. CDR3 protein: CASKTSYGTGELFF. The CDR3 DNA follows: TGTGCCAGTAAAACTAGCTATGGCACCGGGGAGCTGTTTTTT.

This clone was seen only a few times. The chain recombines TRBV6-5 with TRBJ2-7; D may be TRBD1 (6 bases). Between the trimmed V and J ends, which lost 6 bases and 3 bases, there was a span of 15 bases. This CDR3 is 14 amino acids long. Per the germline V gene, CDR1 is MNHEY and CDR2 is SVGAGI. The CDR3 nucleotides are TGTGCCAGCAGCGTGGACAGATTAAACTACGAGCAGTACTTC. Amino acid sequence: CASSVDRLNYEQYF.

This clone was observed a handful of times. The CDR3 spells CASSLEGHQNTEAFF. DNA for the CDR3: TGCGCCAGCAGCTTGGAGGGACACCAGAACACTGAAGCTTTCTTT. The chain links TRBV5-1 to TRBJ1-1; D perhaps matches TRBD1 (6 bases). The CDR3 is 15 amino acids. Germline V gene sequence: CDR1 SGHRS, CDR2 YFSETQ. With 0 bases removed from V and 1 base from J, the gap between germline ends came to 10 bases.

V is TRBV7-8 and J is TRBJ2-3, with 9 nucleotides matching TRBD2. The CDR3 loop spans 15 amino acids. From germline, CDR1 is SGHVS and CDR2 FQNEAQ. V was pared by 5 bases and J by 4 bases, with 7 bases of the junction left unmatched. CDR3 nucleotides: TGTGCCAGCAGCCCGCGGGGGGGCCAGTCAGATACGCAGTATTTT. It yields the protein CASSPRGGQSDTQYF.

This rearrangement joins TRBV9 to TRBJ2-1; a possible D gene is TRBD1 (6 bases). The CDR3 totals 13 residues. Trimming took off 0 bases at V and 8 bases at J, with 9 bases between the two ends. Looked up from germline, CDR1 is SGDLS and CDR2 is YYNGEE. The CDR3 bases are TGTGCCAGCAGCGTAGTGCCAGGGGATGAGCAGTTCTTC. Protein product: CASSVVPGDEQFF.

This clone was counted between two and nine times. CDR3 loop: CASSPSSLQETQYF. CDR3 sequence (DNA): TGTGCCAGCTCACCCTCCAGTCTCCAAGAGACCCAGTACTTC. The chain is built from TRBV18 and TRBJ2-5; D not resolved. In germline, CDR1 is KGHSH, CDR2 LQKENI. This CDR3 is 14 amino acids long. The V and J ends lost 3 bases and 1 base respectively, with 9 bases between them.

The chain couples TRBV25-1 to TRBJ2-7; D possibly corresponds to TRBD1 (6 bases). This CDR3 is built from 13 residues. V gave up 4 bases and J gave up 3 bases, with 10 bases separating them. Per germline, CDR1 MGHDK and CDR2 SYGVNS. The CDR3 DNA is TGTGCCAGCAGTGCAGGGGACCGCTACGAGCAGTACTTC. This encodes CASSAGDRYEQYF.

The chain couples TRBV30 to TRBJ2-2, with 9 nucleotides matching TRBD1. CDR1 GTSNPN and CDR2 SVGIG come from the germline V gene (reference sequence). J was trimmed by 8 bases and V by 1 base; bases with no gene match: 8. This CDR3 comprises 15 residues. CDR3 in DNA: TGTGCCTGGAGTGCCTCGGACAGGGGTTTTGGGGAGCTGTTTTTT. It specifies CAWSASDRGFGELFF.

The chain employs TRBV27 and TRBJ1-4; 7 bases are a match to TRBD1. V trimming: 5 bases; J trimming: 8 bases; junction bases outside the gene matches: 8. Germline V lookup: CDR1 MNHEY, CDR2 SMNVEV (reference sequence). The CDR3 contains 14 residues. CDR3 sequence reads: CASSVLGTVEKLFF. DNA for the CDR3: TGTGCCAGCAGTGTACTCGGGACAGTCGAAAAACTGTTTTTT.

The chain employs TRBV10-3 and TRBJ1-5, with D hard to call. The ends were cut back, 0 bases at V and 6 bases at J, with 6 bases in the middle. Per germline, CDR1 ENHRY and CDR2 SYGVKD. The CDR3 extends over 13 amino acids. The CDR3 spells CAISESEVQPQHF. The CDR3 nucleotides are TGTGCCATCAGTGAGTCAGAGGTTCAGCCCCAGCATTTT.

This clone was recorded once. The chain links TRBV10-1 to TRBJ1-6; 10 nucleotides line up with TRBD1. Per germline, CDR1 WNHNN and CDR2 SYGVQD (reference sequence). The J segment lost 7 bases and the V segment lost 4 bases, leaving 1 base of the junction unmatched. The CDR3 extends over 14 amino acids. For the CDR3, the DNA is TGCGCCAGCAGTGCGGGACAGGGGAATTCACCCCTCCACTTT. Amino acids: CASSAGQGNSPLHF.

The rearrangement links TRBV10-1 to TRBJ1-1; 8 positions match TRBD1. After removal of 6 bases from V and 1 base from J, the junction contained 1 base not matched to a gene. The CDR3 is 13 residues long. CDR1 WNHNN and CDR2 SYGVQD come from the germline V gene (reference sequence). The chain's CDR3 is CASSDRGNTEAFF. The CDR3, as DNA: TGCGCCAGCAGCGACAGGGGGAACACTGAAGCTTTCTTT.

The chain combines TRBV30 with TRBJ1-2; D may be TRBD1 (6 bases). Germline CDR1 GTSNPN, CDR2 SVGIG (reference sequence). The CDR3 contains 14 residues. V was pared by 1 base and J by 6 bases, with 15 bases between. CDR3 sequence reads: CAWSASQGFHGYTF. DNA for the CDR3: TGTGCCTGGAGTGCGTCACAGGGTTTCCATGGCTACACCTTC. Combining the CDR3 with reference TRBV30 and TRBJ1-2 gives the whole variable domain SQTIHQWPATLVQPVGSPLSLECTVEGTSNPNLYWYRQAAGRGLQLLFYSVGIGQISSEVPQNLSASRPQDRQFILSSKKLLLSDSGFYLCAWSASQGFHGYTFGSGTRLTVV.

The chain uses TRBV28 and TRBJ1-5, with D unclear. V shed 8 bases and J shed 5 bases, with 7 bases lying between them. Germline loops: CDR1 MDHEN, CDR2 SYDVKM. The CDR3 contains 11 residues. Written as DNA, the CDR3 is TGTGCCAGCTCAGAGGATCAGCCCCAGCATTTT. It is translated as CASSEDQPQHF. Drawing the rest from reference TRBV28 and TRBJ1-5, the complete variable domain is DVKVTQSSRYLVKRTGEKVFLECVQDMDHENMFWYRQDPGLGLRLIYFSYDVKMKEKGDIPEGYSVSREKKERFSLILESASTNQTSMYLCASSEDQPQHFGDGTRLSIL.

The DNA for the CDR3 is TGTGCCAGCAGTCAGAACAGGGCTTGGGAGCAGTACTTC. Amino acid sequence: CASSQNRAWEQYF. The rearrangement uses TRBV28 and TRBJ2-7; a possible D gene is TRBD1 (6 bases). The CDR3 is made up of 13 amino acids. The V gene lost 5 bases and the J gene lost 7 bases, with 15 bases spanning the gap. Germline CDR1 is MDHEN and CDR2 is SYDVKM.

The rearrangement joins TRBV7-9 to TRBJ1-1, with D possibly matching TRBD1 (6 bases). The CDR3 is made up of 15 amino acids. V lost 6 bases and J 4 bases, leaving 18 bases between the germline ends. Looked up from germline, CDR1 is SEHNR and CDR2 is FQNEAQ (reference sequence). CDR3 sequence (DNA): TGTGCCAGCAGACAAAAGGCGGGGGCAGGCACTGAAGCTTTCTTT. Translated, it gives CASRQKAGAGTEAFF. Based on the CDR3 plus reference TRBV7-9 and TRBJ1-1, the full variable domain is DTGVSQNPRHKITKRGQNVTFRCDPISEHNRLYWYRQTLGQGPEFLTYFQNEAQLEKSRLLSDRFSAERPKGSFSTLEIQRTEQGDSAMYLCASRQKAGAGTEAFFGQGTRLTVV.